This T cell receptor beta chain was sequenced during a study of beta chain features in type 1 diabetes. Study-wide results and caveats: For patients, the naive, central memory and Treg TCRB repertoires appeared more alike than for healthy donors. Reduced insertions and increased deletions marked VDJ junctions in type 1 diabetes patients.

The CDR3 runs 15 residues. V lost 5 bases to trimming and J lost 4 bases, with 15 bases between them. CDR1 and CDR2 from the germline V gene are SGHTA and FQGNSA. Populations obtained by sorting all exceeded 95% purity. As every portion of the isolated RNA was reverse transcribed, the sequencing read expressed TCRB transcripts. Method: immunoSEQ multiplex PCR; TCRdb's copy keeps in-frame clones and lacks some. The table shows 250,000 to 400,000 clones, with around 15% occurring only once. A remark on this clone: As yet, its antigen is unknown.

The rearrangement links TRBV7-2 to TRBJ1-3; a weak D match, TRBD1 (6 bases). The sample was central memory CD4+ T cells from blood. This clonotype was sampled from a man aged 25 to 40 in good health. CDR3 DNA sequence: TGTGCCAGCAGCCTCACCGGGACAAGGGGAAACACCATATATTTT. Its translation: CASSLTGTRGNTIYF.